A single sample is the source of the 26 T cell receptor beta chains below, sequenced in a study of Graves' ophthalmopathy and Graves' hyperthyroidism. The TCR beta CDR3 regions underwent amplification from RNA transcripts. Following a first-round RT-PCR that used HTBI primers, a second-round multiplex PCR was carried out. TCRdb itself ran the multiplex PCR reads through MiXCR, one entry per CDR3 protein. The data show under 250,000 distinct CDR3 sequences, with 25% to 30% seen just once and about 9.1% held by the top ten. Sequencing was carried out using peripheral blood. Receptors originate from a man aged 50-60 years with Graves' ophthalmopathy.

This clonotype was recorded many times. The rearrangement links TRBV6-2 or TRBV6-3 to TRBJ2-7, with 7 bases aligning to TRBD2. Germline loops: CDR1 MNHEY, CDR2 SVGEGT. The CDR3 has 14 residues. V was clipped by 2 bases and J by 9 bases; unmatched bases: 10. CDR3 sequence: CASSYEGAGLWQYF. CDR3 nucleotide sequence: TGTGCCAGCAGTTACGAGGGAGCGGGATTATGGCAGTACTTC.

The CDR3 coding sequence is TGTGCCAGCAGTTTAGGGCGGCCTGAAGCTTTCTTT. This sequence encodes CASSLGRPEAFF. The chain recombines TRBV12-3 or TRBV12-4 with TRBJ1-1; D remains unclear. This CDR3 comprises 12 residues. The ends were cut back, 1 base at V and 6 bases at J, with 6 bases in the middle.

This clonotype was seen at least ten times. The chain carries TRBV6-5 and TRBJ2-2; no reliable D call. V was pared by 0 bases and J by 5 bases, with 7 bases between. This CDR3 is built from 14 residues. Germline V gene lookup returns CDR1 MNHEY and CDR2 SVGAGI. The chain's CDR3 is CASSYSSRTGELFF. In DNA, the CDR3 is TGTGCCAGCAGTTACTCTAGCCGGACCGGGGAGCTGTTTTTT.

The table lists this clonotype with many counts. The V call is TRBV12-3 or TRBV12-4, the J call TRBJ2-5, with 7 bases identical to TRBD2. The CDR3 runs to 13 residues. J was trimmed by 7 bases and V by 3 bases; bases with no gene match: 5. CDR3 protein: CASSLAGVGTQYF. Here the CDR3 DNA reads TGTGCCAGCAGTTTGGCGGGAGTGGGGACCCAGTACTTC.

The table lists this clonotype with many counts. The chain carries TRBV6-5 and TRBJ1-2; tentatively, D is TRBD1 (6 bases). V was pared by 5 bases and J by 2 bases, with 6 bases between. This CDR3 is built from 12 residues. The germline gives CDR1 MNHEY, CDR2 SVGAGI. The DNA for the CDR3 is TGTGCCAGCAGTCAGGGGAACTATGGCTACACCTTC. Amino acid sequence: CASSQGNYGYTF.

V is TRBV7-2 and J is TRBJ1-5, with D unresolved. CDR1 and CDR2 (germline): SGHTA, FQGNSA. The CDR3 totals 15 residues. Trimming pared 5 bases from V and 4 bases from J, leaving 15 bases between. CDR3 in DNA: TGTGCCAGCAGCGGAGGGATTACCGCAAATCAGCCCCAGCATTTT. It codes for CASSGGITANQPQHF.

This clonotype was seen many times. The rearrangement uses TRBV28 and TRBJ1-5; a weak D match, TRBD1 (6 bases). This CDR3 comprises 13 residues. In germline, CDR1 is MDHEN, CDR2 SYDVKM. Trimming stripped 6 bases from V and 4 bases from J, with 10 bases between. The DNA for the CDR3 is TGTGCCAGCAGCCAAACAGGGAATCAGCCCCAGCATTTT. As protein: CASSQTGNQPQHF.

This clonotype was recorded at least ten times. The chain couples TRBV11-1 to TRBJ1-5; D is uncertain. Germline loops: CDR1 SGHAT, CDR2 FQDESV (reference sequence). Trimming shortened V by 1 base and J by 9 bases, and 19 bases separated the two germline ends. CDR3 length: 16 residues. The CDR3 DNA sequence: TGTGCCAGCAGCTTAGAGGTCGGGCAAGGGATCGGGCCCCAGCATTTT. Amino acids: CASSLEVGQGIGPQHF.

This clonotype was found many times. The chain joins TRBV5-1 to TRBJ2-2, with a tentative D call TRBD1 (5 bases). Germline loops: CDR1 SGHRS, CDR2 YFSETQ. The CDR3 extends over 16 amino acids. Trimming removed 1 base from V and 3 bases from J, with 13 bases in between. CDR3 DNA: TGCGCCAGCAGCTTGACAGGCAGCCCGGACACCGGGGAGCTGTTTTTT. It specifies CASSLTGSPDTGELFF.

This clonotype came up many times. The rearrangement joins TRBV7-9 to TRBJ2-7, with TRBD1 identical over 8 bases. The germline V gene encodes CDR1 SEHNR and CDR2 FQNEAQ (reference sequence). Trimming took 2 bases from V and 2 from J; bases not matched to a gene: 5. CDR3 length: 15 residues. The CDR3 nucleotides are TGTGCCAGCAGCTTAATCGGACAGGGCACCTACGAGCAGTACTTC. This encodes CASSLIGQGTYEQYF.

There are many counts of this clonotype. The chain couples TRBV4-1 to TRBJ2-5; unclear D gene. The V gene lost 0 bases and the J gene lost 4 bases, with 12 bases spanning the gap. The CDR3 has 15 residues. Germline assignment: CDR1 MGHRA and CDR2 YSYEKL. This CDR3 reads CASSQDQKVRETQYF. CDR3 sequence (DNA): TGCGCCAGCAGCCAAGATCAAAAGGTTCGAGAGACCCAGTACTTC.

This clonotype has a count of ten or more. This chain uses TRBV27 with TRBJ2-5; 7 bases are shared with TRBD2. V lost 8 bases, J lost 2 bases, and 17 bases stayed unmatched. The CDR3 has 17 amino acids. CDR1 MNHEY and CDR2 SMNVEV come from the germline V gene (reference sequence). The CDR3 loop reads CASGSGSLRVGQETQYF. The CDR3 DNA reads TGTGCCAGCGGTAGCGGGTCCCTCCGGGTAGGGCAAGAGACCCAGTACTTC.

This clonotype was seen many times. The rearrangement joins TRBV28 to TRBJ2-7, with 8 bases fitting TRBD1. V shed 6 bases and J 3 bases; nucleotides not matched to a gene: 10. The CDR3 has 15 residues. Germline assignment: CDR1 MDHEN and CDR2 SYDVKM. CDR3 in amino acids: CASRTGTGYGYEQYF. CDR3 DNA sequence: TGTGCCAGCAGGACCGGGACAGGATATGGCTACGAGCAGTACTTC. The full variable domain, completed using reference TRBV28 and TRBJ2-7, is DVKVTQSSRYLVKRTGEKVFLECVQDMDHENMFWYRQDPGLGLRLIYFSYDVKMKEKGDIPEGYSVSREKKERFSLILESASTNQTSMYLCASRTGTGYGYEQYFGPGTRLTVT.

V and J are TRBV19 and TRBJ2-4, with 7 bases aligning to TRBD2. Germline trimming cut 6 bases from V and 5 bases from J; bases unmatched to any gene: 13. CDR1 is LNHDA, CDR2 SQIVND, per germline (reference sequence). The CDR3 spans 16 residues. The CDR3 nucleotides read TGTGCCAGTAGGGAGGAGGGGAGGGGTGAAGAAAACATTCAGTACTTC. Translated: CASREEGRGEENIQYF.

The rearrangement uses TRBV6-1 and TRBJ1-2; perhaps TRBD1 as D (6 bases). CDR1 and CDR2 from the germline V gene are MNHNS and SASEGT. The V end was cut by 6 bases, the J end by 2 bases, with 16 bases between. The CDR3 has 15 amino acids. The CDR3 region has the DNA TGTGCCAGCAGCCCAAGAAACAGGGAAAACTATGGCTACACCTTC. It yields the protein CASSPRNRENYGYTF.

The table lists this clonotype with many counts. The chain employs TRBV6-1 and TRBJ2-7; 7 bases are a match to TRBD2. Germline V gene lookup returns CDR1 MNHNS and CDR2 SASEGT. The CDR3 is 15 residues long. V trimming: 4 bases; J trimming: 1 base; junction bases outside the gene matches: 7. CDR3 sequence (DNA): TGTGCCAGCAGTGTGGGGCGGGAGAGGTCCTACGAGCAGTACTTC. Its protein product is CASSVGRERSYEQYF.

The chain combines TRBV12-5 with TRBJ1-1, with TRBD1 as a possible D gene (5 bases). The CDR3 length is 15 residues. Germline V CDR1 and CDR2: LGHNT, FRNRAP. V lost 4 bases and J lost 5, with 17 bases in between. In DNA, the CDR3 is TGTGCTAGTGGTTCGGGGACGGGCTGGGGGACTGAAGCTTTCTTT. Translating gives CASGSGTGWGTEAFF.

The rearrangement links TRBV5-1 to TRBJ2-2, with 7 nucleotides matching TRBD1. Germline-derived CDR1 and CDR2 are SGHRS and YFSETQ. This CDR3 contains 14 residues. Trimming removed 0 bases from V and 6 bases from J; junction bases left unmatched: 2. The CDR3 protein is CASSLGQGSGELFF. The CDR3 DNA is TGCGCCAGCAGCTTGGGACAGGGTTCCGGGGAGCTGTTTTTT.

This clonotype has a count of ten or more. The chain couples TRBV20-1 to TRBJ2-5, with D possibly being TRBD2 (5 bases). The CDR3 is made up of 14 amino acids. The V end was cut by 0 bases, the J end by 2 bases, with 10 bases between. Germline CDR1 DFQATT, CDR2 SNEGSKA (reference sequence). The DNA for the CDR3 is TGCAGTGCTAGAGATCGCCGGGATCAAGAGACCCAGTACTTC. Its protein is CSARDRRDQETQYF.

This clonotype was recorded many times. The J gene is TRBJ2-7, the V gene TRBV19, with a weak D call TRBD1 (6 bases). Germline V gene data show CDR1 as LNHDA and CDR2 as SQIVND (reference sequence). This CDR3 spans 13 amino acids. Trimming cost V 6 bases and J 2 bases, with 11 bases left between them. CDR3 residues: CASRKGGTYEQYF. CDR3 coding DNA: TGTGCCAGTAGAAAAGGGGGAACCTACGAGCAGTACTTC. Full variable domain (remainder filled in from reference TRBV19 and TRBJ2-7): DGGITQSPKYLFRKEGQNVTLSCEQNLNHDAMYWYRQDPGQGLRLIYYSQIVNDFQKGDIAEGYSVSREKKESFPLTVTSAQKNPTAFYLCASRKGGTYEQYFGPGTRLTVT.

This clonotype appeared many times. J is TRBJ1-1 and V is TRBV12-3 or TRBV12-4, with a possible D match to TRBD1 (6 bases). This CDR3 is 15 amino acids long. V lost 1 base to trimming and J lost 3 bases, with 12 bases between them. As DNA, the CDR3 is TGTGCCAGCAGTTTAGGCCAGGGGACATACACTGAAGCTTTCTTT. Its translation is CASSLGQGTYTEAFF.

This clonotype was counted ten times or more. The V call is TRBV11-2, the J call TRBJ2-5; 14 positions agree with TRBD2. Germline-derived CDR1 and CDR2 are SGHAT and FQNNGV. Trimming took 1 base from V and 6 from J; bases not matched to a gene: 4. This CDR3 is 16 amino acids long. The CDR3 loop is CASSLGLAGGWKTQYF. CDR3 DNA: TGTGCCAGCAGCTTAGGACTAGCGGGAGGGTGGAAGACCCAGTACTTC.

Ten or more counts support this clonotype. The rearrangement links TRBV6-4 to TRBJ1-2; D is unclear. The CDR3 contains 12 residues. V was trimmed by 5 bases and J by 4 bases, leaving 8 bases between them. The germline V gene encodes CDR1 MRHNA and CDR2 SNTAGT. CDR3 sequence: CASSPNRYGYTF. CDR3 in DNA: TGTGCCAGCAGTCCCAATCGCTATGGCTACACCTTC.

The chain carries TRBV19 and TRBJ1-1; D not certain. Germline lookup yields CDR1 LNHDA and CDR2 SQIVND (reference sequence). This CDR3 has 13 amino acids. Deletions cut 4 bases from V and 6 bases from J, with 12 bases between. CDR3 coding DNA: TGTGCCAGTAGTACAGGACCGAAGGCTGAAGCTTTCTTT. Translating gives CASSTGPKAEAFF.

This clonotype appeared many times. The chain joins TRBV28 to TRBJ2-5; TRBD2 matches 15 bases. This CDR3 is built from 14 residues. V was pared by 6 bases and J by 7 bases, with 3 bases of the junction left unmatched. Germline assignment: CDR1 MDHEN and CDR2 SYDVKM. The CDR3 sequence: CASSLGLAGGTQYF. CDR3 coding DNA: TGTGCCAGCAGCCTGGGACTAGCGGGAGGGACCCAGTACTTC.

Worth noting for this clonotype: A clone one base away is much larger, so this may be a read error. The chain recombines TRBV7-2 with TRBJ1-1, with D hard to call. The CDR3 runs 13 residues. The germline V gene has CDR1 SGHTA and CDR2 FQGNSA. The V end was cut by 4 bases, the J end by 0 bases, with 6 bases between. DNA of the CDR3: TGTGCCAGCAGCTCCGGACTGAACACTGAAGCTTTCTTT. Translation gives CASSSGLNTEAFF.